This passage covers 19 T cell receptor beta chains from one sample sequenced in a study of blood T cell repertoires in COVID-19. Assay used: immunoSEQ multiplex PCR; TCRdb lists only in-frame clones, some missing. There are approximately 74,000 clones in the sample; approximately 90% occur only once, and around 5% lies in the top ten. The sample taken for sequencing was peripheral blood. The source of these receptors is a woman aged 55-75 years with active COVID-19.

The chain is built from TRBV18 and TRBJ2-3; D remains ambiguous. The V end was cut by 0 bases, the J end by 0 bases, with 4 bases between. Per germline, CDR1 KGHSH and CDR2 LQKENI. The length of the CDR3 is 14 residues. CDR3: CASSPPSSTDTQYF. Here the CDR3 DNA reads TGTGCCAGCTCACCACCCTCTAGCACAGATACGCAGTATTTT.

The chain joins TRBV19 to TRBJ2-3, with 7 bases aligning to TRBD1. CDR1 LNHDA and CDR2 SQIVND come from the germline V gene (reference sequence). This CDR3 spans 13 amino acids. Trimming cost V 3 bases and J 6 bases; bases outside gene matches: 3. The CDR3 region is CASSMGQTDTQYF. CDR3 nucleotide sequence: TGTGCCAGTAGTATGGGACAGACCGATACGCAGTATTTT.

This chain links TRBV5-4 with TRBJ2-3; the match to TRBD2 covers 15 bases. Per germline, CDR1 SGHNT and CDR2 YYREEE (reference sequence). The CDR3 has 15 residues. Trimming at V came to 3 bases and at J to 11 bases, leaving 7 bases not matched to a gene. The CDR3 DNA follows: TGTGCCAGCAGCTCGGGACTAGCGGGGGGTGGCAGGCAGTATTTT. Translated: CASSSGLAGGGRQYF.

The rearrangement uses TRBV28 and TRBJ2-7, with 7 bases matching TRBD2. The V segment lost 4 bases and the J segment 2 bases; nucleotides outside the gene matches: 5. The germline gives CDR1 MDHEN, CDR2 SYDVKM. The CDR3 runs to 14 residues. The CDR3: CASSYSGLAYEQYF. The CDR3 DNA is TGTGCCAGCAGTTATAGCGGGTTAGCCTACGAGCAGTACTTC.

This clone is a singleton in its sample. The V and J genes are TRBV29-1 and TRBJ2-5, with D tentatively TRBD1 (6 bases). The CDR3 runs 12 residues. CDR1 is SQVTM and CDR2 is ANQGSEA in the germline V gene. Trimming left V 3 bases short and J 5 bases short, with 10 bases between. CDR3 amino acids: CSVDGGWETQYF. DNA for the CDR3: TGCAGCGTTGATGGGGGCTGGGAGACCCAGTACTTC.

The V call is TRBV9, the J call TRBJ2-2; D ambiguous. The CDR3 covers 14 residues. Trimming removed 4 bases at V and 0 bases at J, with 7 bases between. Germline assignment: CDR1 SGDLS and CDR2 YYNGEE. CDR3 nucleotides: TGTGCCAGCAGCAGGAGAACGAACACCGGGGAGCTGTTTTTT. Its translation: CASSRRTNTGELFF.

The count of this clone is one. The chain uses TRBV11-2 and TRBJ1-1; no firm D call. V was shortened by 6 bases and J by 1 base, with 18 bases between the two germline ends. CDR1 is SGHAT and CDR2 is FQNNGV in the germline V gene. The CDR3 is 16 residues long. In DNA, the CDR3 is TGTGCCAGCAGTTCCATAATTCCACGGGGGAACACTGAAGCTTTCTTT. It translates to CASSSIIPRGNTEAFF.

The chain uses TRBV12-3 or TRBV12-4 and TRBJ2-1; D might be TRBD2 (5 bases). V was pared by 6 bases and J by 4 bases, with 10 bases between. The CDR3 spans 13 residues. CDR3 DNA sequence: TGTGCCAGCAGGGGTCAGCGGTACAATGAGCAGTTCTTC. This codes for CASRGQRYNEQFF.

The chain uses TRBV2 and TRBJ1-2, with TRBD1 matching over 11 bases. V lost 5 bases, J lost 4 bases, and 6 bases stayed unmatched. Germline CDR1 and CDR2: SNHLY and FYNNEI. The CDR3 extends over 15 amino acids. The CDR3 region is CASSSGQGAGYGYTF. As DNA, the CDR3 is TGTGCCAGCAGTTCCGGACAGGGGGCTGGCTATGGCTACACCTTC.

The chain recombines TRBV28 with TRBJ1-5, with 7 bases aligning to TRBD1. Germline V lookup: CDR1 MDHEN, CDR2 SYDVKM. V gave up 5 bases and J gave up 4 bases; unmatched junction bases: 11. This CDR3 spans 16 amino acids. The CDR3 region has the DNA TGTGCCAGCAGTCTACGGAGGACAGGAGGTAATCAGCCCCAGCATTTT. Its translation: CASSLRRTGGNQPQHF.

This sequence joins TRBV28 and TRBJ1-1; 8 nucleotides line up with TRBD1. The CDR3 length is 12 residues. Germline V CDR1 and CDR2: MDHEN, SYDVKM. Trimming removed 6 bases from V and 7 bases from J; junction bases left unmatched: 4. DNA for the CDR3: TGTGCCAGCAGCGTAGGGACAGGTGAAGCTTTCTTT. Translating gives CASSVGTGEAFF. The whole variable domain, remainder taken from reference TRBV28 and TRBJ1-1, is DVKVTQSSRYLVKRTGEKVFLECVQDMDHENMFWYRQDPGLGLRLIYFSYDVKMKEKGDIPEGYSVSREKKERFSLILESASTNQTSMYLCASSVGTGEAFFGQGTRLTVV.

The rearrangement links TRBV4-1 to TRBJ2-5; a possible D gene is TRBD1 (6 bases). The CDR3 is 16 residues long. Germline V CDR1 and CDR2: MGHRA, YSYEKL. V lost 4 bases and J 2 bases, leaving 17 bases between the germline ends. The CDR3 coding sequence is TGCGCCAGCAGCCGCATCCCCAGGGGAGATCAAGAGACCCAGTACTTC. Residues: CASSRIPRGDQETQYF.

The V gene is TRBV5-1, the J gene TRBJ1-3; no definite D call. CDR1 is SGHRS, CDR2 YFSETQ, per germline. V dropped 3 bases and J dropped 0 bases, with 10 bases sitting between them. The CDR3 runs 15 residues. Written as DNA, the CDR3 is TGCGCCAGCAGCTCCTCTCCAGGCTCTGGAAACACCATATATTTT. It yields the protein CASSSSPGSGNTIYF.

This rearrangement joins TRBV2 to TRBJ2-7; 9 nucleotides align to TRBD1. The CDR3 length is 14 residues. The trim removed 3 bases at V and 4 bases at J, leaving 4 bases unmatched. The V gene's germline CDR1 is SNHLY and CDR2 FYNNEI. As DNA, the CDR3 is TGTGCCAGCAGTGATGACAGGGGGGGTTACGAGCAGTACTTC. It yields the protein CASSDDRGGYEQYF.

The chain employs TRBV18 and TRBJ2-7; D gene ambiguous. V was trimmed by 6 bases and J by 0 bases, leaving 9 bases between them. This CDR3 has 13 residues. In germline, CDR1 is KGHSH, CDR2 LQKENI. The chain's CDR3 is CASSTGSSYEQYF. DNA of the CDR3: TGTGCCAGCTCTACCGGTAGCTCCTACGAGCAGTACTTC.

V gene TRBV28 combines with J gene TRBJ1-1; no clear D. Trimming pared 6 bases from V and 6 bases from J, leaving 17 bases between. The CDR3 sequence is 14 residues long. Germline lookup yields CDR1 MDHEN and CDR2 SYDVKM. Here the CDR3 reads CASRLKTRRAEAFF. For the CDR3, the DNA is TGTGCCAGCAGACTTAAGACAAGGAGGGCTGAAGCTTTCTTT.

The V and J genes are TRBV6-5 and TRBJ1-1, with 8 bases that match TRBD1. This CDR3 region has 14 residues. The V and J ends lost 8 bases and 6 bases, in that order; junction bases with no gene match: 11. Germline V CDR1 and CDR2: MNHEY, SVGAGI. CDR3 DNA sequence: TGTGCCAGCCTTACCCCAGGGGGCGCCTCTGAAGCTTTCTTT. This gives the protein CASLTPGGASEAFF.

This chain uses TRBV28 with TRBJ1-2; weak D call: TRBD1 (5 bases). Deletions cut 4 bases from V and 1 base from J, with 16 bases between. Germline loops: CDR1 MDHEN, CDR2 SYDVKM. CDR3 size: 16 residues. The CDR3 loop reads CASSSPWGRDNYGYTF. CDR3 sequence (DNA): TGTGCCAGCAGTTCCCCCTGGGGCAGGGATAACTATGGCTACACCTTC.

In the case of this clone: Its ends do not fully match the called genes, so a read error is possible. The V and J genes are TRBV29-1 and TRBJ2-7; D is unclear. Germline assignment: CDR1 SQVTM and CDR2 ANQGSEA. The CDR3 contains 13 residues. The DNA for the CDR3 is TGCAGCGTTAAAGACTGGAGCTCCTACGAGCAGTACTTC. This codes for CSVKDWSSYEQYF.